Detailed here is one TCR beta chain. The record originates from a study of PD-1 blockade in classical Hodgkin lymphoma. Assay used: immunoSEQ multiplex PCR; TCRdb lists only in-frame clones, some missing. The sample lists approximately 26,000 clones, 69% occurring once. Each patient's relapse followed autologous stem cell transplantation, and brentuximab vedotin exposure varied. The source is a human donor with classical Hodgkin lymphoma. The specimen comprised peripheral blood mononuclear cells (PBMCs), sampled at baseline.

The CDR3 protein is CASSLFTGGSYGYTF. CDR3 coding DNA: TGTGCCAGCAGTTTATTTACAGGGGGCAGCTATGGCTACACCTTC. V and J are TRBV27 and TRBJ1-2; 9 bases agree with TRBD1. The length of the CDR3 is 15 residues. The V gene end was trimmed by 1 base and the J gene end by 4 bases; junction bases not matched to a gene: 4. Germline CDR1 reads MNHEY; CDR2 reads SMNVEV (reference sequence).